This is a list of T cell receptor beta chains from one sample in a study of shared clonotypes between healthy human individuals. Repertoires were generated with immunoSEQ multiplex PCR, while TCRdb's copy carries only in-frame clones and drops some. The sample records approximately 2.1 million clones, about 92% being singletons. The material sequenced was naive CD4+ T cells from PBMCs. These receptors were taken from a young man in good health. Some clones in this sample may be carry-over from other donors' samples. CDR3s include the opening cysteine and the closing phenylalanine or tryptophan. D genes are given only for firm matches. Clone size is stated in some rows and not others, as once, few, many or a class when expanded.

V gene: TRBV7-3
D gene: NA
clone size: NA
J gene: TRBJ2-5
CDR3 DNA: TGTGCCAGCAGCGAAAACCCCGGGACCTGGGGGACCCAGTACTTC
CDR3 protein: CASSENPGTWGTQYF

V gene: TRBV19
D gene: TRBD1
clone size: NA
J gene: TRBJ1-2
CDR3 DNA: TGTGCCAGTAGTATGGACAGGGGGCGCGGGGCCTATGGCTACACCTTC
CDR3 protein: CASSMDRGRGAYGYTF

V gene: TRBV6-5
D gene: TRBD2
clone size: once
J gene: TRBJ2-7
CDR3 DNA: TGTGCCAGCAGCCTGACGGGGGGACGGGCCTACGAGCAGTACTTC
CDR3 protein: CASSLTGGRAYEQYF

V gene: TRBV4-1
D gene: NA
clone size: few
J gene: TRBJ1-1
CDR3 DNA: TGCGCCAGCAGCCAAGACGGCAGGCCGGGGGGCACTGAAGCTTTCTTT
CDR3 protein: CASSQDGRPGGTEAFF

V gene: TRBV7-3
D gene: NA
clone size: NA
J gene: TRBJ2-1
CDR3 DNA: TGTGCCAGCAGCCCAATTGGGGGAGCTGAGCAGTTCTTC
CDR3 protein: CASSPIGGAEQFF

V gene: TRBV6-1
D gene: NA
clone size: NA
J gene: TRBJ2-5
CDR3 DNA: TGTGCCAGCAGTGACGGTTTGGTGCCGGGGGAGACCCAGTACTTC
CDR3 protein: CASSDGLVPGETQYF

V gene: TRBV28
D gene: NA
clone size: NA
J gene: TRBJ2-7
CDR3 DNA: TGTGCCAGCAGTTTCGGAAGGGGACCCTACGAGCAGTACTTC
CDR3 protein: CASSFGRGPYEQYF

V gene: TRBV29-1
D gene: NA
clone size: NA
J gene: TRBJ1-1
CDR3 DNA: TGCAGCGTCGCAGACAGCCCACCGACTGAAGCTTTCTTT
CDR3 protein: CSVADSPPTEAFF

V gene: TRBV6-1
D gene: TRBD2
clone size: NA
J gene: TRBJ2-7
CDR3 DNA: TGTGCCAGCACGGGACTAGCGGGAGTTCACGAGCAGTACTTC
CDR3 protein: CASTGLAGVHEQYF

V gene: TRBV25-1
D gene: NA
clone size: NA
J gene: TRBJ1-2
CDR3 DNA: TGTGCCAGCAGTGAAGCAGGTAGCTATGGCTACACCTTC
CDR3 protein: CASSEAGSYGYTF

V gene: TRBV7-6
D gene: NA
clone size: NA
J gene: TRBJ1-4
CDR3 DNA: TGTGCCAGCAGCTTCCGTAGGGTGTCGGATGGGAACGAAAAACTGTTTTTT
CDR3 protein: CASSFRRVSDGNEKLFF

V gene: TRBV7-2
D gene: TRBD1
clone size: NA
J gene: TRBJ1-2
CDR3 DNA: TGTGCCAGCAGCCCGGCGAGGGACAGGGCTAACTATGGCTACACCTTC
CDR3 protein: CASSPARDRANYGYTF

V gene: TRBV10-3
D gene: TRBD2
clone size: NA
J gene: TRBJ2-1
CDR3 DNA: TGTGCCACCGCCGGCGGGAGTGCCGATGAGCAGTTCTTC
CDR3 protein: CATAGGSADEQFF

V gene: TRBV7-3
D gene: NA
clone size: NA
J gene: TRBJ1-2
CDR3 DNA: TGTGCCAGCAGCCGGGACGGAATCTATGGCTACACCTTC
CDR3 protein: CASSRDGIYGYTF

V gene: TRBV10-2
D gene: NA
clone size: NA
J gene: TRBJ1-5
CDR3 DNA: TGCGCCAGCTTGCGGGATAGCAATCAGCCCCAGCATTTT
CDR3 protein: CASLRDSNQPQHF

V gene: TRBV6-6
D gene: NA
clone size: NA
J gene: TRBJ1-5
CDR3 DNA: TGTGCCAGCACCGGGGACCCAAATCAGCCCCAGCATTTT
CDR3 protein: CASTGDPNQPQHF

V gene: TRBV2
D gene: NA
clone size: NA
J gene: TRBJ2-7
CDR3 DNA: TGTGCCAGCAGTGAAGCGCTTCAACGGGTCCTTACCTACGAGCAGTACTTC
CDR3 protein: CASSEALQRVLTYEQYF

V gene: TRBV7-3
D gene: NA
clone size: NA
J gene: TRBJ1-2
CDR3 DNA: TGTGCCAGCAGCTTAACTCCAGGGACGGACTATGGCTACACCTTC
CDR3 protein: CASSLTPGTDYGYTF

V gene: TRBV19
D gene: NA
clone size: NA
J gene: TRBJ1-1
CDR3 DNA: TGTGCCAGTCGCGAGGGCTTGAACACTGAAGCTTTCTTT
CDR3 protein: CASREGLNTEAFF

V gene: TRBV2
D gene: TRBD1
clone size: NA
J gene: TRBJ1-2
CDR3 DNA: TGTGCCAGCAGGGAAGACCTCAGACAGGGAAGGGGCTATGGCTACACCTTC
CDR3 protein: CASREDLRQGRGYGYTF

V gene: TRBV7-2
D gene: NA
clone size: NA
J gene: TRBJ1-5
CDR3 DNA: TGTGCCAGCAGCTTAGCGATGTCAGGGTGGCAGCCCCAGCATTTT
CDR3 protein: CASSLAMSGWQPQHF

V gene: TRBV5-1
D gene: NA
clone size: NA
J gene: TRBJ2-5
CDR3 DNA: TGCGCCAGCAGCACAGAGCCGGGACTGGCACAAGAGACCCAGTACTTC
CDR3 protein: CASSTEPGLAQETQYF

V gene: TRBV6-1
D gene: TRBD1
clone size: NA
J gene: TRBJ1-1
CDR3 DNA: TGTGCCAGCAAATGGACAGGGAACCTTGAAGCTTTCTTT
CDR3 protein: CASKWTGNLEAFF

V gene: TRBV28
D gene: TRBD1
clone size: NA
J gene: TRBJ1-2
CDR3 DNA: TGTGCCAGCAGCTACCGGGACAGAGCCTATGGCTACACCTTC
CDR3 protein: CASSYRDRAYGYTF

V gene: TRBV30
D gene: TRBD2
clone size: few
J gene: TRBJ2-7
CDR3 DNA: TGTGCCTTGGGCCTGGCGGGAGGGTCCTACGAGCAGTACTTC
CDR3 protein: CALGLAGGSYEQYF

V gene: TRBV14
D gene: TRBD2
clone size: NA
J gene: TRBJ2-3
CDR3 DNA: TGTGCCAGCAGCCCCAGACTAGCGGGAGCCCCAGATACGCAGTATTTT
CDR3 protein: CASSPRLAGAPDTQYF

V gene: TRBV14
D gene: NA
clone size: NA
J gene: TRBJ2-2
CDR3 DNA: TGTGCCAGCAGCCAAGTTGGCGGCATCTGGGGCACCGGGGAGCTGTTTTTT
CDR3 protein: CASSQVGGIWGTGELFF

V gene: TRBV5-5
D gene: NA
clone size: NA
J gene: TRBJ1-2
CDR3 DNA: TGTGCCAGCAGCTTGGTCTCTGAGTATGGCTACACCTTC
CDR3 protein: CASSLVSEYGYTF

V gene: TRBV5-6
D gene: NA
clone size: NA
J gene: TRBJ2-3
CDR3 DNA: TGTGCCAGCAGCTTGTTTAGCCCCCCCACAGATACGCAGTATTTT
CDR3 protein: CASSLFSPPTDTQYF

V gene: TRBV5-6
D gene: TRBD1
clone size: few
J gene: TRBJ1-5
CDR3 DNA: TGTGCCAGCAGCCGGGACAGGGGTCAGACCCAGCATTTT
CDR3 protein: CASSRDRGQTQHF

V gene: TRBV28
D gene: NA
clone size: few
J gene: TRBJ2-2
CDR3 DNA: TGTGCCAGCAGTTTATCGTCTCACGGGGAGCTGTTTTTT
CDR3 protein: CASSLSSHGELFF

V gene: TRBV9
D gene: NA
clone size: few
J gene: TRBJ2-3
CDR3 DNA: TGTGCCAGCAACCGGGCTAGCACAGATACGCAGTATTTT
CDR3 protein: CASNRASTDTQYF

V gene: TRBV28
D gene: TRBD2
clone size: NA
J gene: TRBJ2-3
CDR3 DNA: TGTGCCAGCAGGAGGGCGGGAGGATTTGCGTCGACAGATACGCAGTATTTT
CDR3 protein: CASRRAGGFASTDTQYF

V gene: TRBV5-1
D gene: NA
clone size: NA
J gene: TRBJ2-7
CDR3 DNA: TGCGCCAGCAGCCCAACCTCGGGGGGCGGCGAGCAGTACTTC
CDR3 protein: CASSPTSGGGEQYF

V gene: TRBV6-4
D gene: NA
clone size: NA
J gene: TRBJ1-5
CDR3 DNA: TGTGCCAGCATCGCTCCCGGGCCCTCAGCGGATCAGCCCCAGCATTTT
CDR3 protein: CASIAPGPSADQPQHF

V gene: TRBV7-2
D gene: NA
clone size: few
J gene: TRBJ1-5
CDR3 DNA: TGTGCCAGCAGCTCGCCACTGGAGTATCAGCCCCAGCATTTT
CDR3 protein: CASSSPLEYQPQHF

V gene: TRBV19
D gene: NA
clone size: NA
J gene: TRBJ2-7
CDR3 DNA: TGTGCCAGTAGTATTCGCCTGGCCAACTACGAGCAGTACTTC
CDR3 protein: CASSIRLANYEQYF

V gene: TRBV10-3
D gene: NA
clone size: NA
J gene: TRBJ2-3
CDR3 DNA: TGTGCCATCTCAGAGGGACTTCCCGATACGCAGTATTTT
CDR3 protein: CAISEGLPDTQYF

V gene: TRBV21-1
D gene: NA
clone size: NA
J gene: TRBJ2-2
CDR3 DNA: TGTGCCAGCAGCAAAGATCCTAGTGGGTCATATAGGGAGAACAACACCGGGGAGCTGTTTTTT
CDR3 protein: CASSKDPSGSYRENNTGELFF

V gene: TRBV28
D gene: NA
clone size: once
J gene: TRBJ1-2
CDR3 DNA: TGTGCCAGCTGGGGGGCCTCCAAATGGGGCTACACCTTC
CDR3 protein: CASWGASKWGYTF

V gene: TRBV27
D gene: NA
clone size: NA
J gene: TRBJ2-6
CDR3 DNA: TGTGCCAGCAGTTTAGCGGGGGCCAACGTCCTGACTTTC
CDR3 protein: CASSLAGANVLTF

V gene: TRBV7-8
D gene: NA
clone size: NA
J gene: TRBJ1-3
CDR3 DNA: TGTGCCAGCAGCTTAGTCTTCGACACCATATATTTT
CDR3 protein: CASSLVFDTIYF

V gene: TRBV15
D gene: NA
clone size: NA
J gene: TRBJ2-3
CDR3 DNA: TGTGCCACCAGCGGCCAAAGGGCAGATACGCAGTATTTT
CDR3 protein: CATSGQRADTQYF

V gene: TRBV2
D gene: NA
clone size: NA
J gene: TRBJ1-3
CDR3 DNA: TGTGCCAGCAGACCCGACAGTTTCTCTGGAAACACCATATATTTT
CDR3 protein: CASRPDSFSGNTIYF

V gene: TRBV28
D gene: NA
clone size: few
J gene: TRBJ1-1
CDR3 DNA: TGTGCCAGCAGCACGAACACTGAAGCTTTCTTT
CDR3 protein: CASSTNTEAFF

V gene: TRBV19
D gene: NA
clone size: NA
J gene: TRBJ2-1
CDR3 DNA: TGTGCCAGTAGTGTACCGGGACCCTACAATGAGCAGTTCTTC
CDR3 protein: CASSVPGPYNEQFF

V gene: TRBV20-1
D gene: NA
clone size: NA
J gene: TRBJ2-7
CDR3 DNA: TGCAGTGCCTTCCTCTACGAGCAGTACTTC
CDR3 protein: CSAFLYEQYF

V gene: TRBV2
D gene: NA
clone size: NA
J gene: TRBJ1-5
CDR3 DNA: TGTGCCAGCAGCAAAGAGGGGCGGGGGCGCGTGACATTT
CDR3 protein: CASSKEGRGRVTF

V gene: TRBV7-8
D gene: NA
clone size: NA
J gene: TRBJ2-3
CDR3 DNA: TGTGCCAGCAGCCGCCGAAGCCTCACAGATACGCAGTATTTT
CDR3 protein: CASSRRSLTDTQYF

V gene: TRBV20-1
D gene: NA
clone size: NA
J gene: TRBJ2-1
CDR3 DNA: TGCAGTGCTAGGATCAGCAATGAGCAGTTCTTC
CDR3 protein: CSARISNEQFF

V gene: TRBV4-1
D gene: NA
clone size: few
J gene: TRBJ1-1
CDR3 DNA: TGCGCCAGCAGACCTTCCATGAACACTGAAGCTTTCTTT
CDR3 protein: CASRPSMNTEAFF

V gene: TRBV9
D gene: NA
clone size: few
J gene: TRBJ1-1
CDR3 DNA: TGTGCCAGCAGCGTAGGTTGGGGGGCTGACACTGAAGCTTTCTTT
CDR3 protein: CASSVGWGADTEAFF

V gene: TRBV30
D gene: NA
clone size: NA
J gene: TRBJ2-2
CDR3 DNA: TGTGCCTGGAAATGGATTACGAACACCGGGGAGCTGTTTTTT
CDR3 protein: CAWKWITNTGELFF

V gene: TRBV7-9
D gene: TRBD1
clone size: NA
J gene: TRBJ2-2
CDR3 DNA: TGTGCCAGCAGCTTAGTGAGGGGGCCTACCGGGGAGCTGTTTTTT
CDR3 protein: CASSLVRGPTGELFF